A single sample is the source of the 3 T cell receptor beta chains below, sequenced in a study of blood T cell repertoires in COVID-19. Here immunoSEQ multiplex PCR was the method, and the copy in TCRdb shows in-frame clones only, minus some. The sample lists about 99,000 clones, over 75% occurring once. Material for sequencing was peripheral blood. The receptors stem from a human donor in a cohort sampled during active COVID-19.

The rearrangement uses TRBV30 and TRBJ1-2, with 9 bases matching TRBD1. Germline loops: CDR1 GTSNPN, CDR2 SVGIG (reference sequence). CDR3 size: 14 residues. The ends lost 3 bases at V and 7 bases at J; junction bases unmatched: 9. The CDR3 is CAWSTQGAVSGYTF. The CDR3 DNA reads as TGTGCCTGGAGCACACAGGGGGCTGTAAGTGGCTACACCTTC.

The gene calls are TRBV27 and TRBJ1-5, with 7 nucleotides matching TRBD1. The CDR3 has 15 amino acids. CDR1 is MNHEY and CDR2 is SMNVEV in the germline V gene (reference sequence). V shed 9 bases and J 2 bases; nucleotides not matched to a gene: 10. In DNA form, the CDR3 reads TGTGCCAGTTCCTACAGGGGCGGCGGCAATCAGCCCCAGCATTTT. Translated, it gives CASSYRGGGNQPQHF.

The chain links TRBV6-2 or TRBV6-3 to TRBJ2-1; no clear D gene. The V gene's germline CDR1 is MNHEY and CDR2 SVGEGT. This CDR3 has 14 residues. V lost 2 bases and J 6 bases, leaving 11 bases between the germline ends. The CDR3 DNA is TGTGCCAGCAGTTACCACGCAGGCTTCAATGAGCAGTTCTTC. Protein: CASSYHAGFNEQFF.